The 6 T cell receptor beta chains below were found in one sample sequenced in a study of blood T cells in healthy people across ages. A J-beta primer mix and a sample-barcoded 5' primer were used in a second PCR of about 7 to 12 cycles. TCRdb fed the 5' RACE reads into MiXCR, producing one record per CDR3 protein. The sample contains around 900,000 distinct CDR3 sequences, roughly half of which appear only once. Sequencing was done on a sample of blood. The receptor set was obtained from a woman aged 55-69 years in good health.

The V gene is TRBV12-3 or TRBV12-4, the J gene TRBJ2-7, with TRBD1 as a possible D gene (5 bases). The CDR3 runs to 17 residues. V was clipped by 6 bases and J by 5 bases, with 26 bases between them. DNA for the CDR3: TGTGCCAGCAGCGACCCTTCAGGGCTAGGCGGCATAGACGAGCAGTACTTC. Translating it yields CASSDPSGLGGIDEQYF.

The sample holds a few counts of this clonotype. The chain uses TRBV5-1 and TRBJ2-1; tentatively, D is TRBD1 (5 bases). The CDR3 length is 16 residues. V lost 0 bases to trimming and J lost 4 bases, with 14 bases between them. Germline CDR1 and CDR2: SGHRS and YFSETQ. The CDR3 DNA reads as TGCGCCAGCAGCTTGGCCTTTAGCTCAGGGTACAATGAGCAGTTCTTC. Its translation: CASSLAFSSGYNEQFF.

This clonotype appeared a few times. CDR3 DNA: TGCGCCAGCAGCTCTGGGGTGGAAGAGACCCAGTACTTC. Residues: CASSSGVEETQYF. V is TRBV5-1 and J is TRBJ2-5; D not certain. Per the germline V gene, CDR1 is SGHRS and CDR2 is YFSETQ. Between the trimmed V and J ends, which lost 3 bases and 3 bases, there was a span of 9 bases. CDR3 length equals 13 residues.

V is TRBV3-1 and J is TRBJ2-6, with TRBD1 as a possible D gene (6 bases). CDR1 LGHDT and CDR2 YNNKEL come from the germline V gene (reference sequence). The CDR3 length is 16 residues. The germline V and J ends were trimmed by 2 bases and 1 base, with 9 bases remaining between them. The DNA for the CDR3 is TGTGCCAGCAGCCAATTTCAGGGGTCTGGGGCCAACGTCCTGACTTTC. It encodes CASSQFQGSGANVLTF.

Only one count was recorded for this clonotype. This rearrangement joins TRBV24-1 to TRBJ1-5, with a tentative D call TRBD1 (5 bases). The CDR3 runs 14 residues. Looked up from germline, CDR1 is KGHDR and CDR2 is SFDVKD. Trimming removed 9 bases at V and 4 bases at J, with 15 bases between. The CDR3 sequence: CATGGDLGNQPQHF. The CDR3 DNA sequence: TGTGCCACCGGGGGGGATCTGGGGAATCAGCCCCAGCATTTT.

In this sample, this clonotype turned up a few times. The chain joins TRBV4-2 to TRBJ2-1; 7 bases line up with TRBD2. CDR3 length equals 16 residues. Unmatched junction bases numbered 4, after V lost 0 bases and J lost 2 bases. The germline CDR1 and CDR2 sequences are LGHNA and YNFKEQ. This chain's CDR3 is CASSQEAGETYNEQFF. CDR3 DNA: TGTGCCAGCAGCCAAGAGGCGGGAGAAACCTACAATGAGCAGTTCTTC.